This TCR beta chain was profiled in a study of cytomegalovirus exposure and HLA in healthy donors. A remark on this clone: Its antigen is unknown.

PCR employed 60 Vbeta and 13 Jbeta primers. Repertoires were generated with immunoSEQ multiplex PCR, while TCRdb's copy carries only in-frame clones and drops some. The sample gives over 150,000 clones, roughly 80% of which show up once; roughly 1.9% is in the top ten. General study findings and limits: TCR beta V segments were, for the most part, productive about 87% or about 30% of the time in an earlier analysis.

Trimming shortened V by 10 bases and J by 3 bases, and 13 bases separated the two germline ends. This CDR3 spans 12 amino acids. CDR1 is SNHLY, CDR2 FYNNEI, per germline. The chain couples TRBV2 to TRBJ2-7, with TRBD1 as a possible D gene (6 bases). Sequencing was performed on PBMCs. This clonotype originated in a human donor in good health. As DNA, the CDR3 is TGTGCCACCAGGACAGTACTCTACGAGCAGTACTTC. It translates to CATRTVLYEQYF. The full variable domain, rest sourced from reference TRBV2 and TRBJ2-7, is EPEVTQTPSHQVTQMGQEVILRCVPISNHLYFYWYRQILGQKVEFLVSFYNNEISEKSEIFDDQFSVERPDGSNFTLKIRSTKLEDSAMYFCATRTVLYEQYFGPGTRLTVT.